What follows describes a single T cell receptor (beta chain). Its matching antigen is unknown. Treatment meaning: oral pan-JAK inhibitor, 5-10 mg twice daily. Both peripheral blood and punch biopsies of lesional scalp skin were obtained from patients who had alopecia areata. This specimen belongs to a study of CD8+ T cells in alopecia areata. Study-level results: Because of a solitary nonresponder, the connection of baseline CD8+ expansion to response stays uncertain. Under tofacitinib, fewer expanded CD8+ clones appeared among the top 100 scalp clones.

cDNA prepared by RNA extraction and subsequent reverse transcription served as the template for sequencing. Produced via immunoSEQ multiplex PCR; TCRdb's table is partial and in-frame only. Here the sample spans some 110,000 clones, about 54% being singletons. From germline, CDR1 is SGHTA and CDR2 FQGNSA. The CDR3 has 11 residues. V lost 0 bases and J 7 bases, leaving 4 bases between the germline ends. This sequence was found in a human donor with alopecia areata. The gene calls are TRBV7-2 and TRBJ2-7; D is undetermined. The sequencing here drew on CD8+ T cells sorted from blood, taken at week 4, from a patient treated with tofacitinib. The CDR3 here is CASSLAEEQYF. The DNA for the CDR3 is TGTGCCAGCAGCTTAGCTGAAGAGCAGTACTTC.